Shown below are 11 T cell receptor beta chains from a single sample sequenced in a study of CD8+CD57+ T cells in acquired aplastic anemia. Using genomic DNA as the template, TCR beta VDJ and CDR3 profiling was carried out. TCRdb recomputed calls from the reads with MiXCR, one row per CDR3 protein. The sample has about 180,000 distinct CDR3 sequences; 40% to 50% are singletons. Sequencing was performed on sorted CD4+, CD8+, or CD8+CD57+ T cells (not recorded which) from PBMCs. These receptor sequences come from a human donor in good health.

Concerning this clonotype itself: This likely comes from a read error, as the CDR3 has no conserved phenylalanine or tryptophan at its end. The rearrangement uses TRBV7-7 and TRBJ2-2; 7 positions agree with TRBD1. CDR3 length: 16 amino acids. Germline loops: CDR1 SSHAT, CDR2 FNYEAQ (reference sequence). The CDR3 bases are TGTGCTAGCAGCCTAAATGCACAGGGGAGATCCGGGGAGCTGTTTTCT. Amino acids: CASSLNAQGRSGELFS.

This chain uses TRBV11-2 with TRBJ2-7, with 13 bases that match TRBD2. Germline V CDR1 and CDR2: SGHAT, FQNNGV. V was pared by 6 bases and J by 4 bases, with 6 bases of the junction left unmatched. This CDR3 contains 15 residues. The CDR3 sequence: CASRRTSGRGYEQYF. DNA of the CDR3: TGTGCCAGCAGACGGACTAGCGGGAGAGGGTACGAGCAGTACTTC. Based on the CDR3 plus reference TRBV11-2 and TRBJ2-7, the full variable domain is EAGVAQSPRYKIIEKRQSVAFWCNPISGHATLYWYQQILGQGPKLLIQFQNNGVVDDSQLPKDRFSAERLKGVDSTLKIQPAKLEDSAVYLCASRRTSGRGYEQYFGPGTRLTVT.

This clonotype appeared a few times. The chain employs TRBV4-3 and TRBJ1-3; D unresolved. The CDR3 is 15 amino acids. V dropped 1 base and J dropped 0 bases, with 7 bases sitting between them. Germline lookup yields CDR1 LGHNA and CDR2 YSLEER. The CDR3 DNA is TGCGCCAGCAGCCAAGTACACGCCTCTGGAAACACCATATATTTT. This codes for CASSQVHASGNTIYF.

Ten or more counts support this clonotype. The V gene is TRBV12-3 or TRBV12-4, the J gene TRBJ1-5; 10 bases align to TRBD1. Trimming removed 2 bases from V and 6 bases from J; junction bases left unmatched: 4. There are 15 residues in the CDR3. The DNA for the CDR3 is TGTGCCAGCAGTTTACAGACAGGGGGCATTCAGCCCCAGCATTTT. Translation: CASSLQTGGIQPQHF.

In its sample, this clonotype was seen many times. This rearrangement joins TRBV20-1 to TRBJ2-1, with unresolved D. CDR3 length: 15 amino acids. CDR1 is DFQATT, CDR2 SNEGSKA, per germline (reference sequence). V shed 0 bases and J shed 5 bases, with 14 bases lying between them. CDR3 amino acids: CSARDHPVIHNEQFF. In nucleotides, the CDR3 is TGCAGTGCTAGAGATCACCCGGTGATCCACAATGAGCAGTTCTTC.

This clonotype was counted ten times or more. A read error may explain this, as a much larger clone is one base away. The J gene is TRBJ2-7, the V gene TRBV6-6; no definite D call. The CDR3 has 11 residues. Germline CDR1 is MNHNY and CDR2 is SVGAGI (reference sequence). Trimming cost V 5 bases and J 3 bases, with 5 bases left between them. CDR3 coding DNA: TGTGCCAGCAGTCATAACTACGAGCAGTACTTC. Translated: CASSHNYEQYF.

This chain uses TRBV7-2 with TRBJ2-5; tentative D call: TRBD2 (5 bases). Germline-derived CDR1 and CDR2 are SGHTA and FQGNSA. V dropped 5 bases and J dropped 3 bases, with 7 bases sitting between them. The CDR3 loop spans 12 amino acids. This CDR3 is CASSRREETQYF. DNA of the CDR3: TGTGCCAGCAGCAGGCGGGAAGAGACCCAGTACTTC.

This rearrangement joins TRBV27 to TRBJ2-7, with 15 bases lining up with TRBD2. Germline CDR1 MNHEY, CDR2 SMNVEV (reference sequence). V dropped 2 bases and J dropped 2; count of bases not matched to a gene: 10. The CDR3 is 19 amino acids. The chain's CDR3 is CASSLKPGLAGGTTYEQYF. CDR3 sequence (DNA): TGTGCCAGCAGTTTAAAACCGGGACTAGCGGGAGGAACCACCTACGAGCAGTACTTC.

A remark on this clonotype: At one end, the junction sequence differs from germline, possibly due to a read error. This chain uses TRBV7-9 with TRBJ1-2; D call uncertain. This CDR3 is 13 amino acids long. The V gene's germline CDR1 is SEHNR and CDR2 FQNEAQ (reference sequence). As DNA, the CDR3 is TGTGCCAGCAGCTCGGGAACTAACTATCGCTACACCTTC. It translates to CASSSGTNYRYTF.

In this sample, this clonotype turned up many times. V is TRBV27 and J is TRBJ2-7; the match to TRBD1 covers 10 bases. V was pared by 7 bases and J by 8 bases, with 8 bases of the junction left unmatched. Germline-derived CDR1 and CDR2 are MNHEY and SMNVEV (reference sequence). The CDR3 is 13 amino acids. This CDR3 reads CASTTGGQGKQYF. The CDR3 nucleotides are TGTGCCAGCACTACAGGGGGACAGGGGAAGCAGTACTTC.

The chain employs TRBV6-5 and TRBJ1-2; D gene ambiguous. This CDR3 has 13 amino acids. The V gene's germline CDR1 is MNHEY and CDR2 SVGAGI. V was shortened by 3 bases and J by 4 bases, with 9 bases between the two germline ends. The CDR3 sequence is CASSYSGRYGYTF. The CDR3 nucleotides are TGTGCCAGCAGTTATAGTGGGCGCTATGGCTACACCTTC.